This note documents a single T cell receptor beta chain sequence. No antigen is known for it. This sample includes further DNA sequences coding for the same CDR3. Sequencing used immunoSEQ multiplex PCR; TCRdb keeps in-frame clones, though not all of them. The sample records around 550,000 clones, approximately 95% being singletons. The data stem from a study of shared clonotypes between healthy human individuals. General observations from the study: Non-shared clonotypes showed lower generation probabilities than clonotypes common to all four donors.

Naive-designated CD8 cells lacked CD45RO, were positively enriched for CCR7, and omitted terminally differentiated effector memory CD45RA+ cells. The germline V gene has CDR1 MNHEY and CDR2 SMNVEV (reference sequence). V gave up 6 bases and J gave up 4 bases; unmatched junction bases: 5. This CDR3 region has 15 residues. The sample consisted of naive CD8+ T cells sorted from blood. J is TRBJ2-1 and V is TRBV27; 11 nucleotides match TRBD2. The source is a woman aged 30 to 39 in good health. The CDR3 loop is CASSAGTSGYNEQFF. CDR3 in DNA: TGTGCCAGCAGCGCCGGGACTAGCGGTTACAATGAGCAGTTCTTC.